This T cell receptor beta chain was sequenced in a study of post-analysis software for immune sequencing data. Notes on the study in general: The five TRBV segments detected at higher frequency in patients than in controls included TRBV5-6, TRBV5-1 and TRBV20-1.

CDR1 SGHTA and CDR2 FQGNSA come from the germline V gene. The CDR3 runs 15 residues. V was clipped by 1 base and J by 2 bases, with 10 bases between them. Unique molecular identifiers were built into the TCR beta cDNA libraries. Each CDR3 protein gets one entry after TCRdb re-called the PCR reads with MiXCR. The table has approximately 360,000 distinct CDR3 sequences, roughly 36% seen once. About this clonotype itself: The antigen remains undetermined.

The specimen sequenced was blood. This clonotype was obtained from a girl aged 5-17 years with multiple sclerosis. The rearrangement links TRBV7-2 to TRBJ2-3; D remains unclear. CDR3 in amino acids: CASSLGRRITDTQYF. The CDR3 nucleotides read TGTGCCAGCAGCTTAGGGCGCCGGATCACAGATACGCAGTATTTT. Based on the CDR3 plus reference TRBV7-2 and TRBJ2-3, the full variable domain is GAGVSQSPSNKVTEKGKDVELRCDPISGHTALYWYRQSLGQGLEFLIYFQGNSAPDKSGLPSDRFSAERTGGSVSTLTIQRTQQEDSAVYLCASSLGRRITDTQYFGPGTRLTVL.